The 6 T cell receptor beta chains reported below all come from one sample, sequenced in a study of sequential checkpoint blockade in melanoma. The assay was immunoSEQ multiplex PCR, and TCRdb's table has in-frame clones only and misses some. The sample carries 9,000 to 15,000 clones, roughly 80% recorded once. This sample's treatment: randomized to nivolumab then ipilimumab (arm A) or the reverse (arm B). Sequencing was performed on CD8+ T cells sorted from blood (inferred from file names), taken from a patient given nivolumab and ipilimumab in sequence. All receptors derive from a human donor with melanoma.

The chain has TRBV6-4 and TRBJ2-2; 9 nucleotides match TRBD2. Germline V CDR1 and CDR2: MRHNA, SNTAGT. The junction had 2 bases not matched to a gene; V was cut back by 5 bases and J by 1 base. This CDR3 comprises 15 residues. The CDR3 DNA reads TGTGCCAGCAGTAGACTAGCGGAGAACACCGGGGAGCTGTTTTTT. Amino acid sequence: CASSRLAENTGELFF.

V gene TRBV9 combines with J gene TRBJ2-3, with D possibly being TRBD2 (6 bases). The length of the CDR3 is 13 residues. Germline CDR1 reads SGDLS; CDR2 reads YYNGEE. Trimming pared 3 bases from V and 3 bases from J, leaving 8 bases between. The CDR3 nucleotides are TGTGCCAGCAGCGACGCGGGGACAGATACGCAGTATTTT. Residues: CASSDAGTDTQYF.

This clone appeared a single time. V and J are TRBV9 and TRBJ2-1, with TRBD2 identical over 9 bases. Per the germline V gene, CDR1 is SGDLS and CDR2 is YYNGEE. Trimming took 2 bases from V and 5 from J; bases not matched to a gene: 5. The CDR3 contains 15 residues. The CDR3 DNA reads TGTGCCAGCAGCGTGGGCGGGGGGGCCAACAATGAGCAGTTCTTC. Its protein product is CASSVGGGANNEQFF.

This chain joins TRBV18 and TRBJ2-3, with 8 bases aligning to TRBD2. V shed 3 bases and J 6 bases; nucleotides not matched to a gene: 5. The CDR3 contains 14 residues. CDR1 is KGHSH, CDR2 LQKENI, per germline. The CDR3 coding sequence is TGTGCCAGCTCACCCGCGGGGGGCGCCGATACGCAGTATTTT. It codes for CASSPAGGADTQYF.

The V call is TRBV6-4, the J call TRBJ1-2; D may be TRBD1 (5 bases). V lost 0 bases and J 0 bases, leaving 14 bases between the germline ends. Germline values: CDR1 MRHNA, CDR2 SNTAGT. There are 17 residues in the CDR3. CDR3 sequence (DNA): TGTGCCAGCAGTGACTCTTTGACAGCCAACACTAACTATGGCTACACCTTC. Translating it yields CASSDSLTANTNYGYTF.

This clone is a singleton in its sample. The J gene is TRBJ2-1, the V gene TRBV7-9; no firm D call. This CDR3 contains 14 residues. Per the germline V gene, CDR1 is SEHNR and CDR2 is FQNEAQ (reference sequence). Trimming took off 1 base at V and 13 bases at J, with 17 bases between the two ends. CDR3 bases: TGTGCCAGCAGCTTAGTTCTCGGTGATCGACATCAGTTCTTC. Translation: CASSLVLGDRHQFF.